These 29 T cell receptor beta chains were sequenced from one sample in a study of blood T cell repertoires in COVID-19. Clones were read by immunoSEQ multiplex PCR, and TCRdb kept only the in-frame ones, dropping some. Of 390,000 or so clones in the sample, around 92% are singletons; the top ten hold around 3%. Sequencing input: peripheral blood. These TCRs come from a woman aged 30 to 39 with COVID-19, enrolled during active disease.

The chain carries TRBV6-2 or TRBV6-3 and TRBJ2-5; TRBD1 matches 8 bases. The junction had 5 bases not matched to a gene; V was cut back by 3 bases and J by 5 bases. Germline-derived CDR1 and CDR2 are MNHEY and SVGEGT. CDR3 length: 14 residues. Written as DNA, the CDR3 is TGTGCCAGCAGTTATACAGGGGGATTGGAGACCCAGTACTTC. Protein sequence: CASSYTGGLETQYF.

The chain links TRBV3-1 (or the pseudogene TRBV3-2) to TRBJ2-3; weak D call: TRBD2 (6 bases). This CDR3 contains 16 residues. Germline V gene data show CDR1 as LGHDT and CDR2 as YNNKEL (reference sequence). V lost 4 bases and J lost 0, with 14 bases in between. CDR3 DNA sequence: TGTGCCAGCAGCCCGGGGACTTTTACTAGCACAGATACGCAGTATTTT. Translated, it gives CASSPGTFTSTDTQYF.

The chain recombines TRBV7-8 with TRBJ1-2; D is uncertain. Germline CDR1 reads SGHVS; CDR2 reads FQNEAQ. The CDR3 consists of 12 residues. Trimming left V 5 bases short and J 5 bases short, with 9 bases between. CDR3 amino acids: CASSPPEYGYTF. The CDR3 DNA sequence: TGTGCCAGCAGCCCCCCGGAGTATGGCTACACCTTC.

The rearrangement links TRBV18 to TRBJ2-3, with TRBD2 matching 10 bases. V lost 3 bases to trimming and J lost 1 base; unmatched junction nucleotides: 10. Germline V gene lookup returns CDR1 KGHSH and CDR2 LQKENI. The CDR3 is made up of 18 amino acids. The DNA for the CDR3 is TGTGCCAGCTCACCTGGGCTAGCGGGGGCACCAGGCACAGATACGCAGTATTTT. Residues: CASSPGLAGAPGTDTQYF.

The rearrangement joins TRBV24-1 to TRBJ2-7, with D tentatively TRBD2 (5 bases). Trimming shortened V by 11 bases and J by 2 bases, and 27 bases separated the two germline ends. The CDR3 is 17 residues long. In germline, CDR1 is KGHDR, CDR2 SFDVKD. The CDR3 sequence: CASPTDVGGPITYEQYV. CDR3 coding DNA: TGTGCCAGCCCCACCGATGTTGGCGGGCCAATAACCTACGAGCAGTACGTC.

The chain is built from TRBV6-2 or TRBV6-3 and TRBJ2-7, with TRBD1 as a possible D gene (5 bases). V was shortened by 6 bases and J by 0 bases, with 9 bases between the two germline ends. CDR3 length equals 13 residues. Germline V gene data show CDR1 as MNHEY and CDR2 as SVGEGT. The CDR3 region is CASSGHDSYEQYV. The CDR3 DNA is TGTGCCAGCAGCGGACACGACTCCTACGAGCAGTACGTC.

The V and J genes are TRBV7-2 and TRBJ1-2, with D perhaps TRBD1 (6 bases). V lost 4 bases and J 6 bases, leaving 18 bases between the germline ends. Germline CDR1 SGHTA, CDR2 FQGNSA. This CDR3 is 15 amino acids long. CDR3 DNA sequence: TGTGCCAGCAGCTCCTTCGGCGCTGGGGGCGATGGCTACACCTTC. Its protein is CASSSFGAGGDGYTF.

The gene calls are TRBV27 and TRBJ1-4, with 11 bases fitting TRBD1. CDR1 MNHEY and CDR2 SMNVEV come from the germline V gene (reference sequence). The trim removed 5 bases at V and 8 bases at J, leaving 7 bases unmatched. The CDR3 has 15 amino acids. The CDR3, as DNA: TGTGCCAGCAGTGGGCGGACAGGGGGCAACGAAAAACTGTTTTTT. This codes for CASSGRTGGNEKLFF.

The chain combines TRBV11-3 with TRBJ2-5, with 7 bases that match TRBD1. The germline V gene encodes CDR1 SGHNT and CDR2 YENEEA. Germline trimming cut 5 bases from V and 4 bases from J; bases unmatched to any gene: 7. The CDR3 spans 14 residues. The CDR3 loop reads CASSPGQTAETQYF. The CDR3 DNA is TGTGCCAGCAGCCCGGGACAGACCGCAGAGACCCAGTACTTC.

The J gene is TRBJ1-6, the V gene TRBV6-2 or TRBV6-3, with 7 bases identical to TRBD1. Germline lookup yields CDR1 MNHEY and CDR2 SVGEGT. The CDR3 is 13 amino acids. The J segment lost 9 bases and the V segment lost 5 bases, leaving 4 bases of the junction unmatched. The CDR3, as DNA: TGTGCCAGCAGTGGACAGGAAGTTTCACCCCTCCACTTT. Translated, it gives CASSGQEVSPLHF.

On this clone itself: At one end, the junction sequence differs from germline, possibly due to a read error. The rearrangement uses TRBV7-7 and TRBJ1-4, with D maybe TRBD1 (5 bases). The length of the CDR3 is 15 residues. Per germline, CDR1 SSHAT and CDR2 FNYEAQ (reference sequence). In DNA form, the CDR3 reads TGTGCTAGCAGCCCTGTTTCGGGGGGTAATGAAAAACTGTTTTTT. It yields the protein CASSPVSGGNEKLFF.

V usage is TRBV9 and J usage is TRBJ2-1; perhaps TRBD1 as D (5 bases). The length of the CDR3 is 13 residues. Trimming removed 0 bases at V and 10 bases at J, with 11 bases between. Germline loops: CDR1 SGDLS, CDR2 YYNGEE. In DNA, the CDR3 is TGTGCCAGCAGCGTAGTTAGGGGTGAGGAGCAGTTCTTC. It is translated as CASSVVRGEEQFF.

The chain uses TRBV5-6 and TRBJ2-2; D is unresolved. The CDR3 spans 13 residues. In germline, CDR1 is SGHDT, CDR2 YYEEEE. Trimming pared 1 base from V and 6 bases from J, leaving 7 bases between. The DNA of the CDR3 is TGTGCCAGCAGCTTGATAATCCCCGGGGAGCTGTTTTTT. Translating gives CASSLIIPGELFF.

V gene TRBV9 combines with J gene TRBJ1-4, with 7 bases identical to TRBD1. Unmatched junction bases numbered 4, after V lost 2 bases and J lost 3 bases. CDR3 size: 15 residues. Germline V gene lookup returns CDR1 SGDLS and CDR2 YYNGEE. The CDR3 DNA reads as TGTGCCAGCAGCGTCCGGGACAGAGCTAATGAAAAACTGTTTTTT. Its protein is CASSVRDRANEKLFF.

The chain employs TRBV5-6 and TRBJ1-2; no clear D gene. V was shortened by 4 bases and J by 0 bases, with 7 bases between the two germline ends. The CDR3 length is 13 residues. Looked up from germline, CDR1 is SGHDT and CDR2 is YYEEEE. In DNA form, the CDR3 reads TGTGCCAGCAGCATCAAATCTAACTATGGCTACACCTTC. Translation: CASSIKSNYGYTF. Full variable domain (missing parts from reference TRBV5-6 and TRBJ1-2): DAGVTQSPTHLIKTRGQQVTLRCSPKSGHDTVSWYQQALGQGPQFIFQYYEEEERQRGNFPDRFSGHQFPNYSSELNVNALLLGDSALYLCASSIKSNYGYTFGSGTRLTVV.

The rearrangement links TRBV2 to TRBJ2-6; TRBD1 aligns across 10 bases. The trim removed 6 bases at V and 0 bases at J, leaving 8 bases unmatched. The CDR3 has 18 residues. Germline V CDR1 and CDR2: SNHLY, FYNNEI. CDR3 region: CASSPDRGPGSGANVLTF. The CDR3 DNA is TGTGCCAGCAGCCCCGACAGGGGGCCAGGCTCTGGGGCCAACGTCCTGACTTTC. Together with reference TRBV2 and TRBJ2-6, the CDR3 gives the full variable domain: EPEVTQTPSHQVTQMGQEVILRCVPISNHLYFYWYRQILGQKVEFLVSFYNNEISEKSEIFDDQFSVERPDGSNFTLKIRSTKLEDSAMYFCASSPDRGPGSGANVLTFGAGSRLTVL.

V and J are TRBV11-3 and TRBJ2-2; D unclear. V was trimmed by 6 bases and J by 7 bases, leaving 15 bases between them. This CDR3 is 14 amino acids long. Germline CDR1 SGHNT, CDR2 YENEEA. DNA of the CDR3: TGTGCCAGCAGGACACCTTCAACCCGCGGGGAGCTGTTTTTT. Translating it yields CASRTPSTRGELFF.

The V and J genes are TRBV28 and TRBJ1-2, with D perhaps TRBD1 (5 bases). Trimming pared 7 bases from V and 1 base from J, leaving 13 bases between. There are 14 residues in the CDR3. Germline loops: CDR1 MDHEN, CDR2 SYDVKM. CDR3 coding DNA: TGTGCCAGCATGTCCTGGGGCCTTAACTATGGCTACACCTTC. Its protein is CASMSWGLNYGYTF.

Concerning this clone itself: Other DNA sequences of this sample code for an identical CDR3. The rearrangement links TRBV12-3 or TRBV12-4 to TRBJ1-2; TRBD1 aligns across 8 bases. This CDR3 has 13 amino acids. The ends lost 5 bases at V and 4 bases at J; junction bases unmatched: 3. CDR3 loop: CASSPGTGYGYTF. The CDR3, as DNA: TGTGCCAGCAGTCCCGGGACAGGCTATGGCTACACCTTC.

The chain couples TRBV20-1 to TRBJ2-7; weak D call: TRBD1 (6 bases). Trimming removed 6 bases at V and 6 bases at J, with 9 bases between. The CDR3 has 10 residues. Germline V gives CDR1 DFQATT, CDR2 SNEGSKA (reference sequence). The DNA for the CDR3 is TGCAGTGCGTACAGGGTCGAGCAGTACTTC. The encoded protein is CSAYRVEQYF.

Concerning this clone itself: At the DNA level, this CDR3 is encoded by other sequences in the same sample as well. The chain is built from TRBV20-1 and TRBJ2-5; D is unclear. CDR3 length: 10 amino acids. Germline V lookup: CDR1 DFQATT, CDR2 SNEGSKA (reference sequence). V lost 6 bases to trimming and J lost 2 bases, with 4 bases between them. The CDR3 loop reads CSAPQETQYF. The CDR3, as DNA: TGCAGTGCCCCTCAAGAGACCCAGTACTTC.

J is TRBJ2-2 and V is TRBV9, with D tentatively TRBD2 (5 bases). The V end lost 3 bases, the J end lost 2 bases, and 14 bases lay between the germline ends. This CDR3 is 16 amino acids long. Germline V gene data show CDR1 as SGDLS and CDR2 as YYNGEE. CDR3 loop: CASSARTGFNTGELFF. The CDR3 coding sequence is TGTGCCAGCAGCGCCCGGACGGGATTCAACACCGGGGAGCTGTTTTTT.

The chain carries TRBV13 and TRBJ1-2, with 10 bases lining up with TRBD1. With V trimmed by 0 bases and J by 5 bases, 12 bases remained unmatched. The CDR3 is made up of 18 amino acids. Germline CDR1 and CDR2: PRHDT and FYEKMQ (reference sequence). DNA for the CDR3: TGTGCCAGCAGCTTAGGCTTCGGGACAGGGGAGACCCGATATGGCTACACCTTC. This sequence encodes CASSLGFGTGETRYGYTF.

The V and J genes are TRBV6-4 and TRBJ2-1, with a tentative D call TRBD1 (6 bases). Between the trimmed V and J ends, which lost 3 bases and 10 bases, there was a span of 16 bases. This CDR3 spans 14 amino acids. CDR1 MRHNA and CDR2 SNTAGT come from the germline V gene. The CDR3 sequence is CASSDWGPGAEQFF. Here the CDR3 DNA reads TGTGCCAGCAGTGATTGGGGGCCAGGGGCCGAGCAGTTCTTC.

The J gene is TRBJ2-7, the V gene TRBV6-2 or TRBV6-3; D gene unclear. CDR1 and CDR2 (germline): MNHEY, SVGEGT. V gave up 2 bases and J gave up 0 bases, with 14 bases separating them. CDR3 size: 16 residues. CDR3 region: CASSYPDSYSSYEQYF. For the CDR3, the DNA is TGTGCCAGCAGTTACCCCGACTCCTACTCCTCCTACGAGCAGTACTTC.

In this sample, this clone turned up once. This sequence joins TRBV19 and TRBJ2-1; TRBD2 matches 12 bases. Unmatched junction bases numbered 9, after V lost 3 bases and J lost 6 bases. CDR1 is LNHDA and CDR2 is SQIVND in the germline V gene (reference sequence). The CDR3 extends over 17 amino acids. The CDR3 spells CASSIRRLAGVSNEQFF. CDR3 nucleotide sequence: TGTGCCAGTAGTATCAGGAGACTAGCGGGAGTATCCAATGAGCAGTTCTTC.

The CDR3 bases are TGTGCCATGCGTTGGGGCGAAGACACTGAAGCTTTCTTT. Translation: CAMRWGEDTEAFF. V usage is TRBV10-3 and J usage is TRBJ1-1; TRBD1 might be the D (5 bases). Trimming left V 9 bases short and J 3 bases short, with 14 bases between. Germline CDR1 is ENHRY and CDR2 is SYGVKD. The CDR3 has 13 amino acids.

The CDR3: CASSSDREVETQYF. The CDR3 DNA is TGTGCCAGCAGTAGCGACAGGGAGGTAGAGACCCAGTACTTC. This sequence joins TRBV6-5 and TRBJ2-5; D possibly corresponds to TRBD1 (7 bases). The V end was cut by 5 bases, the J end by 4 bases, with 14 bases between. CDR1 is MNHEY and CDR2 is SVGAGI in the germline V gene. There are 14 residues in the CDR3.

The chain employs TRBV21-1 and TRBJ1-2; the table's D call TRBD1 went unverified against the DNA. TRBV21-1 is shown as a pseudogene. CDR3 size: 15 residues. This CDR3 reads CAPRGQDRGLNGYTF. Here the CDR3 DNA reads TGTGCCCCCCGAGGCCAGGACAGGGGGTTAAATGGCTACACCTTC.